This T cell receptor beta chain was retrieved from a study of shared clonotypes between healthy human individuals. TCRdb's table, derived via immunoSEQ multiplex PCR, lists solely in-frame clones and lacks some. This sample yields fewer than 1 million clones, of which about 96% are seen a single time; about 0.25% belongs to the top ten. V shed 0 bases, J shed 5 bases, and the junction held 13 bases outside the gene matches. This CDR3 contains 17 residues. Germline values: CDR1 SGHRS, CDR2 YFSETQ. Selected positively for CCR7 and CD45RO-negative, naive CD8 cells excluded terminally differentiated effector memory CD45RA+ cells. Overall study results and limits: When compared with the clonotypes that were shared by all four sorted-subset donors, the non-shared clonotypes turned out to have lower generation probabilities.

Regarding this clone: The antigen is unknown.

Material for sequencing was naive CD8+ T cells sorted from blood. The rearrangement links TRBV5-1 to TRBJ1-1; TRBD1 agrees at 7 bases. The TCR sequence derives from a man aged 30 to 45 in good health. CDR3 amino acids: CASSLVGNRGAFTEAFF. DNA of the CDR3: TGCGCCAGCAGCTTGGTGGGTAACAGGGGCGCGTTTACTGAAGCTTTCTTT.